The 3 T cell receptor beta chains in this list originate from one sample, sequenced in a study of cytomegalovirus exposure and HLA in healthy donors. Primers for the PCR totalled 60 Vbeta and 13 Jbeta. Sequencing used immunoSEQ multiplex PCR; TCRdb keeps in-frame clones, though not all of them. The sample records 85,000 to 100,000 clones, about 80% being singletons. The sample taken for sequencing was PBMCs. All receptors derive from a man in his sixties in good health and CMV-seropositive.

The chain carries TRBV29-1 and TRBJ1-1, with TRBD1 identical over 10 bases. V shed 4 bases, J shed 1 base, and the junction held 12 bases outside the gene matches. The CDR3 contains 17 residues. Germline-derived CDR1 and CDR2 are SQVTM and ANQGSEA. CDR3 loop: CSVGGGQGSIGNTEAFF. CDR3 bases: TGCAGCGTTGGGGGGGGACAGGGGAGTATCGGGAACACTGAAGCTTTCTTT.

The V and J genes are TRBV5-8 and TRBJ2-5; D call uncertain. The DNA end favors TRBJ2-7, so the J call may be wrong. The CDR3 has 15 residues. From germline, CDR1 is SGHTS and CDR2 YDEGEE. CDR3 DNA sequence: TGTGCCAGCAGCTTGGGCTCTATGAGGAGTAGCGAGCAGTACTTC. Amino acids: CASSLGSMRSSEQYF.

This chain uses TRBV10-1 with TRBJ2-5; 7 bases align to TRBD1. The trim removed 6 bases at V and 7 bases at J, leaving 8 bases unmatched. There are 13 residues in the CDR3. Looked up from germline, CDR1 is WNHNN and CDR2 is SYGVQD (reference sequence). The chain's CDR3 is CASSLTGQGTQYF. CDR3 DNA sequence: TGCGCCAGCAGCCTGACAGGGCAGGGGACCCAGTACTTC.